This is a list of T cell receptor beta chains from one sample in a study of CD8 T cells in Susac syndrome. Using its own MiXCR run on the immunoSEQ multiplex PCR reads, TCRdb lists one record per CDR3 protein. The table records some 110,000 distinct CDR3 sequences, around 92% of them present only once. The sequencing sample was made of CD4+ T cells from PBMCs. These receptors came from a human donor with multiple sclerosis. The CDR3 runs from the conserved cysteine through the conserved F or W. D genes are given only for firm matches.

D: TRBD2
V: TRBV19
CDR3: CASSITRGLAGGNEQYF

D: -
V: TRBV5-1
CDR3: CASSLRVWTEAFF

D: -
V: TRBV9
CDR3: CASSVAHGSYNEQFF

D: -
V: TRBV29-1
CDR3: CSIRLPGKDEQYF

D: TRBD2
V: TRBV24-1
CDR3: CATSDSQRGPNTGELFF

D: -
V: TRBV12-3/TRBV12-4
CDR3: CASRPTRGAGANQPQHF

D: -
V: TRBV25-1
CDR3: CASSPPGTSKDFF

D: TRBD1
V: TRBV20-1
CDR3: CSARAQGDQPQHF

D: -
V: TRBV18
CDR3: CASSPAGTSYEQYF

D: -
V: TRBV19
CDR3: CASSIYSTNQPQHF

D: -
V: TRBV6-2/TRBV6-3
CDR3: CASRPGARPSYNEQFF

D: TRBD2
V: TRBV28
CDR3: CASSPGLAGITDTQYF

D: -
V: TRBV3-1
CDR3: CASSPMGPEAFF

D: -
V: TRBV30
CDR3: CAWSQMNTEAFF

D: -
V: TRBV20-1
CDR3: CRPQTGADYGYTF

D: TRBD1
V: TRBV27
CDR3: CASGTGLREKLFF

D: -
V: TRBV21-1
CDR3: CASSNGTRGELFF

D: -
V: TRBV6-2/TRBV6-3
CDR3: CASSSEGTGANVLTF

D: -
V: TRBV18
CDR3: CASSPPSEETQYF

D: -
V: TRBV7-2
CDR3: CASSLARGGPNEKLFF

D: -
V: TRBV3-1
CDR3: CASSQASNQPQHF

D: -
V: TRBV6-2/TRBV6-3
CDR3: CASSFQGTSYNEQFF

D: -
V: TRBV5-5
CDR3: CASSYDTWTALNEKLFF